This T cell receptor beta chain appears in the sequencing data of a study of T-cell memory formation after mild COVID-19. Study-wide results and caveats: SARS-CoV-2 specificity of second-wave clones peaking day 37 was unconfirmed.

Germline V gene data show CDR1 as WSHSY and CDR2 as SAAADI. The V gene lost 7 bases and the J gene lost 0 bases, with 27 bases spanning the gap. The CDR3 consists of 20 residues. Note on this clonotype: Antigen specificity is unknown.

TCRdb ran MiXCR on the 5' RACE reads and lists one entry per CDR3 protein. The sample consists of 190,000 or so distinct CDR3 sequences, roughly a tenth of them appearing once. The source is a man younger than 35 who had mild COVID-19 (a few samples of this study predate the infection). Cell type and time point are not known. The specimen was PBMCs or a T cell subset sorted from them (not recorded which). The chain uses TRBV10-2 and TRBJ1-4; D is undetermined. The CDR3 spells CASMRVVPPRTRATNEKLFF. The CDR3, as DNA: TGCGCCAGCATGCGGGTTGTGCCCCCAAGGACCCGGGCAACTAATGAAAAACTGTTTTTT.